Each of the 30 T cell receptor beta chains below was sequenced from the same sample in a study of T-cell memory formation after mild COVID-19. MiXCR was run by TCRdb on the 5' RACE reads, yielding one entry per CDR3 protein. The profile covers about 610,000 distinct CDR3 sequences, with 17% appearing a single time and 8.1% taken by the ten largest. Sequenced: PBMCs or a T cell subset sorted from them (not recorded which). The receptors were sampled from an adult woman who had mild COVID-19 (a few samples of this study predate the infection). Cell type and time point are not known.

This clonotype was found a few times. The chain uses TRBV5-1 and TRBJ2-3, with 8 bases identical to TRBD1. Trimming cost V 4 bases and J 0 bases; bases outside gene matches: 7. The CDR3 runs to 16 residues. Germline V gene lookup returns CDR1 SGHRS and CDR2 YFSETQ. The DNA for the CDR3 is TGCGCCAGCAGCACGGCAGGGGGCCGGAGCACAGATACGCAGTATTTT. It encodes CASSTAGGRSTDTQYF.

This clonotype was observed a handful of times. This chain connects TRBV7-8 to TRBJ2-1; D ambiguous. Germline loops: CDR1 SGHVS, CDR2 FQNEAQ. The CDR3 spans 11 residues. V dropped 4 bases and J dropped 13 bases, with 11 bases sitting between them. This CDR3 reads CASSSDMRQFF. As DNA, the CDR3 is TGTGCCAGCAGCTCCGACATGAGACAGTTCTTC.

The chain links TRBV7-9 to TRBJ2-2; TRBD2 agrees at 15 bases. This CDR3 has 18 amino acids. Per germline, CDR1 SEHNR and CDR2 FQNEAQ (reference sequence). V was pared by 6 bases and J by 0 bases, with 5 bases of the junction left unmatched. The CDR3 nucleotides read TGTGCCAGCAGTCACGGACTAGCGGGAGGGCCGAACACCGGGGAGCTGTTTTTT. Amino acid sequence: CASSHGLAGGPNTGELFF.

This clonotype was observed many times. The chain carries TRBV10-3 and TRBJ2-7, with 11 bases fitting TRBD1. The CDR3 is 15 residues long. V was pared by 3 bases and J by 3 bases, with 4 bases of the junction left unmatched. CDR1 is ENHRY and CDR2 is SYGVKD in the germline V gene. CDR3 loop: CAISDPGQGVYEQYF. CDR3 nucleotide sequence: TGTGCCATCAGTGACCCGGGACAGGGGGTCTACGAGCAGTACTTC.

This clonotype was seen a few times. V usage is TRBV18 and J usage is TRBJ2-1; TRBD2 agrees at 13 bases. The CDR3 runs 17 residues. V was pared by 3 bases and J by 2 bases, with 4 bases of the junction left unmatched. The germline V gene encodes CDR1 KGHSH and CDR2 LQKENI. The CDR3 DNA follows: TGTGCCAGCTCACCGACACTAGCGGGAGGGACCTACAATGAGCAGTTCTTC. This codes for CASSPTLAGGTYNEQFF.

The chain joins TRBV29-1 to TRBJ2-1; 10 bases are a match to TRBD2. Germline CDR1 reads SQVTM; CDR2 reads ANQGSEA. V dropped 1 base and J dropped 4; count of bases not matched to a gene: 13. The CDR3 consists of 18 residues. The CDR3 here is CSVEVRGASGRLYNEQFF. In DNA, the CDR3 is TGCAGCGTTGAAGTCCGGGGTGCTAGCGGGAGACTTTACAATGAGCAGTTCTTC.

This clonotype was found a few times. V and J are TRBV4-2 and TRBJ2-1, with 10 bases aligning to TRBD2. Losses at the gene ends were 0 bases for V and 6 bases for J; bases not matched to a gene: 8. CDR1 LGHNA and CDR2 YNFKEQ come from the germline V gene. The CDR3 runs 17 residues. CDR3 sequence: CASSQELAGDRGNEQFF. The CDR3 DNA reads as TGTGCCAGCAGCCAAGAGCTAGCGGGAGATAGGGGCAATGAGCAGTTCTTC.

The gene calls are TRBV6-4 and TRBJ1-1; D not certain. The CDR3 consists of 15 residues. Per the germline V gene, CDR1 is MRHNA and CDR2 is SNTAGT. V shed 3 bases and J shed 4 bases, with 15 bases lying between them. The CDR3 sequence is CASSEPRRSSTEAFF. CDR3 DNA: TGTGCCAGCAGTGAACCAAGGAGATCTAGCACTGAAGCTTTCTTT.

The chain joins TRBV5-1 to TRBJ1-1; 7 bases are shared with TRBD1. Trimming took 4 bases from V and 2 from J; bases not matched to a gene: 8. Germline values: CDR1 SGHRS, CDR2 YFSETQ. The CDR3 runs to 15 residues. CDR3 nucleotide sequence: TGCGCCAGCAGCGCCGACAGGGCTATTAACACTGAAGCTTTCTTT. It specifies CASSADRAINTEAFF.

The chain is built from TRBV18 and TRBJ1-6; D is perhaps TRBD1 (5 bases). Per germline, CDR1 KGHSH and CDR2 LQKENI. This CDR3 comprises 15 residues. With 3 bases removed from V and 6 bases from J, the gap between germline ends came to 12 bases. CDR3 DNA: TGTGCCAGCTCACCCTATGACAGTTCTAATTCACCCCTCCACTTT. Translated: CASSPYDSSNSPLHF.

The chain couples TRBV5-1 to TRBJ2-1; 9 nucleotides match TRBD1. The CDR3 covers 17 residues. V shed 1 base and J 5 bases; nucleotides not matched to a gene: 10. CDR1 is SGHRS, CDR2 YFSETQ, per germline. In DNA form, the CDR3 reads TGCGCCAGCAGCTTGAACAGGGGGCACCTGTCGCACAATGAGCAGTTCTTC. This gives the protein CASSLNRGHLSHNEQFF.

This clonotype was observed a handful of times. V gene TRBV7-9 combines with J gene TRBJ2-3; TRBD2 matches at 8 bases. The CDR3 has 19 residues. V lost 5 bases and J lost 3; bases outside the gene matches: 19. Per the germline V gene, CDR1 is SEHNR and CDR2 is FQNEAQ (reference sequence). Written as DNA, the CDR3 is TGTGCCAGCAGCCGCGGGGTAGCGGGGCCCTCCCGAGGTACAGATACGCAGTATTTT. Protein: CASSRGVAGPSRGTDTQYF.

The chain recombines TRBV5-5 with TRBJ2-3, with TRBD1 matching over 7 bases. CDR3 length: 15 amino acids. Germline CDR1 is SGHKS and CDR2 is YYEKEE (reference sequence). V shed 3 bases, J shed 1 base, and the junction held 5 bases outside the gene matches. CDR3 residues: CASSSTGYGTDTQYF. CDR3 nucleotides: TGTGCCAGCAGCTCGACAGGGTATGGCACAGATACGCAGTATTTT.

This clonotype was observed many times. V gene TRBV29-1 combines with J gene TRBJ1-2, with a tentative D call TRBD1 (6 bases). The CDR3 length is 12 residues. V lost 8 bases, J lost 4 bases, and 14 bases lay in between. The germline CDR1 and CDR2 sequences are SQVTM and ANQGSEA. The CDR3 sequence: CSIQGIGYGYTF. The CDR3 nucleotides read TGCAGCATACAGGGAATAGGCTATGGCTACACCTTC. Variable domain in full (rest from reference TRBV29-1 and TRBJ1-2): SAVISQKPSRDICQRGTSLTIQCQVDSQVTMMFWYRQQPGQSLTLIATANQGSEATYESGFVIDKFPISRPNLTFSTLTVSNMSPEDSSIYLCSIQGIGYGYTFGSGTRLTVV.

V and J are TRBV7-2 and TRBJ1-1; the D is unclear. The V gene lost 5 bases and the J gene lost 5 bases, with 12 bases spanning the gap. The CDR3 spans 13 residues. Germline CDR1 reads SGHTA; CDR2 reads FQGNSA. CDR3 nucleotide sequence: TGTGCCAGCAGCCTCCCGATCGAGACTGAAGCTTTCTTT. The encoded protein is CASSLPIETEAFF.

This chain uses TRBV7-8 with TRBJ2-5; 10 bases line up with TRBD1. Germline trimming cut 5 bases from V and 1 base from J; bases unmatched to any gene: 7. The CDR3 has 16 amino acids. Germline CDR1 reads SGHVS; CDR2 reads FQNEAQ. CDR3 bases: TGTGCCAGCAGCCCAGTGGGACAGGGGATCCAAGAGACCCAGTACTTC. It translates to CASSPVGQGIQETQYF.

This chain connects TRBV20-1 to TRBJ2-1; 9 nucleotides line up with TRBD2. The germline V gene has CDR1 DFQATT and CDR2 SNEGSKA (reference sequence). J was trimmed by 10 bases and V by 2 bases; bases with no gene match: 12. The CDR3 length is 15 residues. CDR3 region: CSARPLRGLADEQFF. CDR3 nucleotide sequence: TGCAGTGCTAGACCTCTTAGGGGACTAGCCGACGAGCAGTTCTTC.

This chain joins TRBV20-1 and TRBJ1-2; D perhaps matches TRBD1 (6 bases). Per germline, CDR1 DFQATT and CDR2 SNEGSKA (reference sequence). The ends were cut back, 0 bases at V and 4 bases at J, with 15 bases in the middle. This CDR3 is built from 15 residues. CDR3 region: CSARDPRGGVYGYTF. CDR3 nucleotides: TGCAGTGCTAGAGATCCCAGGGGTGGGGTCTATGGCTACACCTTC.

This clonotype was observed a handful of times. The chain combines TRBV6-2 or TRBV6-3 with TRBJ2-7, with no clear D. Germline assignment: CDR1 MNHEY and CDR2 SVGEGT. V was pared by 6 bases and J by 0 bases, with 12 bases between. This CDR3 contains 14 residues. Here the CDR3 reads CASSPHRASYEQYF. The CDR3 DNA sequence: TGTGCCAGCAGCCCTCACCGGGCCTCCTACGAGCAGTACTTC.

The chain uses TRBV5-6 and TRBJ2-1, with 8 bases fitting TRBD2. This CDR3 is 14 amino acids long. The V segment lost 3 bases and the J segment 8 bases; nucleotides outside the gene matches: 7. Germline V gene sequence: CDR1 SGHDT, CDR2 YYEEEE. CDR3 residues: CASSSGTSVYEQFF. CDR3 bases: TGTGCCAGCAGCTCCGGGACTAGTGTCTATGAGCAGTTCTTC.

This chain connects TRBV12-3 or TRBV12-4 to TRBJ1-1; 8 bases align to TRBD1. CDR3 length equals 16 residues. Unmatched junction bases numbered 15, after V lost 7 bases and J lost 5 bases. For the CDR3, the DNA is TGTGCCAGCACCTTGAGGGCGGCAGGGGGCGAAACTGAAGCTTTCTTT. Its translation: CASTLRAAGGETEAFF.

The V call is TRBV29-1, the J call TRBJ2-5; 7 bases map to TRBD1. This CDR3 is 13 amino acids long. CDR1 and CDR2 from the germline V gene are SQVTM and ANQGSEA. V dropped 6 bases and J dropped 1; count of bases not matched to a gene: 5. CDR3 residues: CSVARTGQETQYF. The CDR3 DNA follows: TGCAGCGTCGCCCGGACAGGCCAAGAGACCCAGTACTTC.

This clonotype was recorded a few times. The J gene is TRBJ1-5, the V gene TRBV7-9; 7 nucleotides match TRBD1. Trimming removed 1 base from V and 6 bases from J; junction bases left unmatched: 3. From germline, CDR1 is SEHNR and CDR2 FQNEAQ (reference sequence). The CDR3 contains 14 residues. The CDR3 DNA sequence: TGTGCCAGCAGCTTAGTAGGGGGCGGTCAGCCCCAGCATTTT. Protein sequence: CASSLVGGGQPQHF.

This clonotype was seen ten or more times. V is TRBV6-6 and J is TRBJ1-3, with D possibly being TRBD1 (5 bases). This CDR3 contains 16 residues. The germline gives CDR1 MNHNY, CDR2 SVGAGI (reference sequence). Between the trimmed V and J ends, which lost 6 bases and 0 bases, there was a span of 15 bases. The CDR3: CASSLGQGSSGNTIYF. The CDR3 DNA reads TGTGCCAGCAGCCTGGGCCAGGGCAGCTCTGGAAACACCATATATTTT.

At least ten counts were recorded for this clonotype. CDR3 nucleotide sequence: TGTGCCAGCAGTTACTCCGCCCGAGGCGGGACCGGGGAGCTGTTTTTT. Translated: CASSYSARGGTGELFF. The chain links TRBV6-5 to TRBJ2-2; weak D call: TRBD2 (5 bases). This CDR3 contains 16 residues. CDR1 MNHEY and CDR2 SVGAGI come from the germline V gene. Trimming took off 0 bases at V and 5 bases at J, with 13 bases between the two ends.

This clonotype occurred a few times. V is TRBV9 and J is TRBJ1-2; unclear D gene. The CDR3 has 14 residues. Germline CDR1 and CDR2: SGDLS and YYNGEE. The V and J ends lost 1 base and 0 bases respectively, with 7 bases between them. The CDR3 protein is CASSVYPANYGYTF. The CDR3 nucleotides read TGTGCCAGCAGCGTATACCCCGCTAACTATGGCTACACCTTC.

This clonotype was counted between two and nine times. V is TRBV6-5 and J is TRBJ1-6; 7 bases match TRBD1. V lost 7 bases and J lost 7; bases outside the gene matches: 4. This CDR3 contains 13 residues. Germline V CDR1 and CDR2: MNHEY, SVGAGI. The CDR3 here is CASNDRENSPLHF. The CDR3 DNA is TGTGCCAGCAATGACAGGGAAAATTCACCCCTCCACTTT.

This clonotype turned up a few times. This chain joins TRBV19 and TRBJ1-1; unclear D gene. CDR1 LNHDA and CDR2 SQIVND come from the germline V gene (reference sequence). Trimming left V 5 bases short and J 5 bases short, with 12 bases between. The CDR3 covers 13 residues. The CDR3 DNA follows: TGTGCCAGTAGTGAAGGGTGGAGGACTGAAGCTTTCTTT. Its protein is CASSEGWRTEAFF.

The chain carries TRBV20-1 and TRBJ2-7; 8 bases are a match to TRBD2. Germline CDR1 reads DFQATT; CDR2 reads SNEGSKA (reference sequence). V lost 3 bases, J lost 6 bases, and 13 bases stayed unmatched. This CDR3 is 15 amino acids long. The CDR3 sequence: CSARKPGLEASEQYF. CDR3 DNA sequence: TGCAGTGCTAGGAAGCCGGGACTAGAAGCTTCCGAGCAGTACTTC.

The CDR3 region has the DNA TGTGCCAGCAGCTCCTACAGGACGTCGACCCTCCACTTT. It translates to CASSSYRTSTLHF. The chain is built from TRBV3-1 and TRBJ1-6, with a tentative D call TRBD1 (5 bases). CDR1 is LGHDT and CDR2 is YNNKEL in the germline V gene (reference sequence). Trimming left V 5 bases short and J 14 bases short, with 16 bases between. CDR3 length: 13 residues. Filled out from reference TRBV3-1 and TRBJ1-6, the complete variable domain reads DTAVSQTPKYLVTQMGNDKSIKCEQNLGHDTMYWYKQDSKKFLKIMFSYNNKELIINETVPNRFSPKSPDKAHLNLHINSLELGDSAVYFCASSSYRTSTLHFGNGTRLTVT.